This T cell receptor beta chain was profiled in a study of vaccination and CD4 T cells after COVID-19 (dated by TCRdb to between 2021 and 2024). Turning to the overall study: Six males and four females were included in the convalescent cohort, with two Hispanic individuals, seven Caucasians, two Asians and one multiracial person represented. Post-COVID blood samples were collected from convalescent patients a median of about 92 days after diagnosis, with a range of about 30 to 161 days. Control cultures used a CEFX viral epitope pool as positive control, an HIV-1 Nef peptide pool as negative control, or no peptide. The spike-specific CD4+ TCR repertoire was compared before and after mRNA vaccination in approximately 9 COVID-19 convalescent patients and a few infection-naive healthy vaccine recipients. The cultures were stimulated with overlapping spike peptide pools from SARS-CoV-2 and from the common cold coronaviruses HCoV-NL63, HCoV-OC43 and HCoV-229E. Each participant got two doses of either the Pfizer-BioNTech BNT162b2 vaccine (n=8) or the Moderna mRNA-1273 vaccine (n=2). Post-vaccine blood samples were obtained a median of about 72 days after the second vaccine dose, with a range of roughly 13 to 250 days. Study-wide conclusions, independent of this receptor: Relatively few convalescent patients were included in the study, and early timepoints after natural infection were not analyzed. An increase in the median number of SARS-CoV-2-reactive clonotypes from approximately 21 after infection to 38 after vaccination was observed, but the change was not found to be significant. Among the post-vaccine SARS-CoV-2-reactive clones in convalescent patients, a median around 90% showed up only after vaccination, which suggests vaccine-specific priming. Of the vaccine-specific clones found in convalescent patients, nearly all (304 of 307) were mono-reactive for SARS-CoV-2 spike instead of being cross-reactive with common cold coronaviruses.

The CDR3 spans 15 residues, from the cysteine through the phenylalanine. Of the read, only the CDR3 DNA is kept; its 45 bases are in frame from base 1. From V the trimming removes 6 bases and from J it removes 0 bases, while the gene matches leave 7 bases of the junction unaccounted for. From a lookup of the germline V gene (reference sequence), CDR1 and CDR2 are WNHNN and SYGVQD. The library was produced with PCR. DNA from cultured CD4+ T cells underwent TCR sequencing with the Oncomine TCR Beta short-read assay at the Johns Hopkins FTIC core. The QIAamp micro DNA kit was used to extract genomic DNA from the cultured CD4+ T cells. The Oncomine TCR Beta libraries from cultured CD4+ T cells were pooled using unique dual indexes and then sequenced on an Illumina iSeq 100. In the original analysis: Non-productive sequences were removed, and CDR3s that did not start with C, did not end with F or W, or were shorter than 7 amino acids were discarded. Antigen-specific clonotypes were identified with the MANAFEST web application by comparing peptide-stimulated wells with reference and other culture wells. An FDR below 0.05, an odds ratio above 5, and a productive frequency above 0.1% in at least two of three replicate wells were required for clones to be considered positive. A clonotype counted as cross-reactive if it showed significant expansion both in the SARS-CoV-2 spike wells and in at least one common cold coronavirus spike condition. Similarity between CDR3 sequences was evaluated in R version 3.6.1 using Levenshtein distances (stringdist) and unrooted phylogenetic trees (ape). The raw public reads went through TCRdb reprocessing: fastp at Q25, MiXCR clone calling, in-frame beta chains kept. For every CDR3 protein sequence, its rows merge into one entry that carries the most common genes and DNA. For this entry, the V and J calls and clone size follow TCRdb and not the study's own pipeline. For this sample there are about 21,000 distinct CDR3 sequences; around 62% appear just once. The ten largest clones take up roughly 24% of the sample.

Turning to this clonotype: Its antigen remains unidentified. No much larger clone is present one base from it, and per-base qualities are unavailable.

Per the publication, the treatment or condition label means: approximately nine-day PBMC culture with coronavirus spike peptide pools or control peptides (ViraFEST assay). The ViraFEST assay, used in the study, expanded antigen-specific T cells with peptide pools and then identified the expanded clonotypes through TCR sequencing. Negative nucleocapsid antibody tests before and after vaccination confirmed that the healthy vaccine recipients had no prior SARS-CoV-2 infection. Each well held about 2.2 million PBMCs cultured in IMDM containing roughly 5% human AB serum and approximately 9.4 IU/ml IL-2, with 7.5 to 10 ug/ml peptide pools added. Half of the culture medium was replaced with fresh IL-2-containing medium on days 3 and 7. CD4+ T cells were isolated after about nine days of culture through negative selection using the EasySep CD4+ T cell isolation kit. Ficoll-Paque Plus gradient centrifugation was used to isolate PBMCs from whole blood, and the isolated PBMCs were then either used fresh or cryopreserved at -140C. Culture conditions were generally each tested in triplicate wells.

The sequence is built from TRBV10-1 and TRBJ2-5; TRBD2 matches 7 bases in the middle. The clonotype was recovered from a human donor who received a COVID-19 vaccine. The sequenced sample was CD4+ T cells from blood, cultured in vitro, obtained before SARS-CoV-2 vaccination. This receptor has the CDR3 CASSPRRGYQETQYF. The nucleotide sequence is TGCGCCAGCAGCCCCCGGCGGGGGTACCAAGAGACCCAGTACTTC.